This TCR beta chain was obtained from a study of CD8 T cells in Susac syndrome. The CD8+ and CD4+ T cells were negatively isolated, with the TEMRA cells enriched by FACS. Germline V gives CDR1 MNHEY, CDR2 SMNVEV (reference sequence). Deletions cut 3 bases from V and 3 bases from J, with 9 bases between. The CDR3 has 13 amino acids. Random hexamers primed reverse transcription of roughly 0.45 to 1 ug RNA. TCRdb re-analysed the immunoSEQ multiplex PCR reads in MiXCR, keeping a single row per CDR3 protein. The data show approximately 230,000 distinct CDR3 sequences, 90% to 95% seen once. Sequencing was performed on CD4+ T cells from PBMCs. The receptor comes from a human donor with multiple sclerosis. The V and J genes are TRBV27 and TRBJ2-7; D not certain. The CDR3 here is CASSFLRGYEQYF. The CDR3 coding sequence is TGTGCCAGCAGTTTCCTGAGAGGCTACGAGCAGTACTTC.